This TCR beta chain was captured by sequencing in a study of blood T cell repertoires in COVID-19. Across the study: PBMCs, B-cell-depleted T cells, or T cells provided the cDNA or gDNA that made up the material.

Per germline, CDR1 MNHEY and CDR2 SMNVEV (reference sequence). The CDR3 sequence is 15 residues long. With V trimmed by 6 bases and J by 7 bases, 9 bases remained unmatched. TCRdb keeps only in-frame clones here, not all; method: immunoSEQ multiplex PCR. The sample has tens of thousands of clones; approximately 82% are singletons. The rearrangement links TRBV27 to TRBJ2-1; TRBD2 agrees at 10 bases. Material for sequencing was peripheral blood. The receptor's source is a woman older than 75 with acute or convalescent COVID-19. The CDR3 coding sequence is TGTGCCAGCAGCGACGGGACTAGCGTAAGGAATGAGCAGTTCTTC. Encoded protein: CASSDGTSVRNEQFF.